This T cell receptor beta chain stems from a study of post-analysis software for immune sequencing data. Across the whole study: Progressive-relapsing, secondary progressive and relapsing-remitting multiple sclerosis were among the disease courses included. Study-wide points: Same-batch preparations were strongly co-clustered by F measure. There were five or six TRBV segments more frequent in patients than controls, and TRBV5-6, TRBV5-1 and TRBV20-1 were among them.

From germline, CDR1 is ENHRY and CDR2 SYGVKD. The length of the CDR3 is 13 residues. The V end lost 3 bases, the J end lost 6 bases, and 11 bases lay between the germline ends. About this clonotype itself: Its specificity is unknown.

Presence of unique molecular identifiers characterized the TCR beta cDNA libraries. One entry per CDR3 protein results from TCRdb running MiXCR on the PCR reads. The table includes about 770,000 distinct CDR3 sequences, 40% to 55% detected once. What was sequenced was blood. The genes are TRBV10-3 and TRBJ1-2; no clear D gene. This TCR derives from a girl under 18 with multiple sclerosis. The CDR3, as DNA: TGTGCCATCAGTGATGGTTTGATGGATGGCTACACCTTC. Protein: CAISDGLMDGYTF.